Presented here are 14 T cell receptor beta chains from one specimen sequenced in a study of T cell responses to AZD1222 COVID-19 vaccine. The repertoire was sequenced with immunoSEQ multiplex PCR; TCRdb's copy has only in-frame clones and lacks some. The repertoire holds 90,000 to 150,000 clones, with roughly 89% as singletons. This material consisted of peripheral blood, taken on day 0 of AZD1222 vaccination. These TCRs come from an adult in good health.

This clone was seen a handful of times. The V call is TRBV28, the J call TRBJ2-2; D not certain. Trimming removed 6 bases from V and 3 bases from J, with 11 bases in between. CDR3 length equals 14 residues. Germline V gives CDR1 MDHEN, CDR2 SYDVKM. CDR3 coding DNA: TGTGCCAGCAGAGAGGCAGAGTACACCGGGGAGCTGTTTTTT. Translated: CASREAEYTGELFF.

The CDR3 loop reads CASSPRTVFTQGQPQHF. The CDR3 DNA follows: TGTGCCAGTAGTCCCCGGACAGTTTTCACGCAAGGGCAGCCCCAGCATTTT. This rearrangement joins TRBV19 to TRBJ1-5; the D gene is possibly TRBD1 (6 bases). The length of the CDR3 is 17 residues. Germline assignment: CDR1 LNHDA and CDR2 SQIVND (reference sequence). The germline V and J ends were trimmed by 5 bases and 7 bases, with 24 bases remaining between them.

V gene TRBV9 combines with J gene TRBJ1-3; TRBD1 might be the D (5 bases). V was shortened by 3 bases and J by 2 bases, with 12 bases between the two germline ends. Germline lookup yields CDR1 SGDLS and CDR2 YYNGEE. The CDR3 length is 15 residues. The CDR3 DNA is TGTGCCAGCAGCGCGACGGGGACCGCTGGAAACACCATATATTTT. It translates to CASSATGTAGNTIYF.

The CDR3 here is CASSPGQSPNTEAFF. CDR3 DNA sequence: TGTGCCAGCAGCCCCGGACAGAGCCCTAACACTGAAGCTTTCTTT. The genes are TRBV7-9 and TRBJ1-1, with a possible D match to TRBD1 (6 bases). V shed 5 bases and J shed 2 bases, with 15 bases lying between them. The CDR3 is 15 residues long. CDR1 and CDR2 (germline): SEHNR, FQNEAQ (reference sequence).

The chain couples TRBV11-2 to TRBJ2-5; a weak D match, TRBD1 (6 bases). CDR3 length: 12 amino acids. CDR1 and CDR2 (germline): SGHAT, FQNNGV. Trimming removed 3 bases from V and 5 bases from J, with 7 bases in between. The CDR3 DNA follows: TGTGCCAGCAGCTTTCAGGGGGAGACCCAGTACTTC. Residues: CASSFQGETQYF.

The chain carries TRBV5-6 and TRBJ1-5, with D hard to call. The V gene's germline CDR1 is SGHDT and CDR2 YYEEEE. Between the trimmed V and J ends, which lost 0 bases and 4 bases, there was a span of 8 bases. CDR3 length: 14 amino acids. The CDR3 protein is CASSLGTGNQPQHF. CDR3 coding DNA: TGTGCCAGCAGCTTGGGGACGGGGAATCAGCCCCAGCATTTT.

The chain employs TRBV12-3 or TRBV12-4 and TRBJ2-7; 7 bases are a match to TRBD1. There are 13 residues in the CDR3. The V segment lost 7 bases and the J segment 6 bases; nucleotides outside the gene matches: 9. CDR3 DNA sequence: TGTGCCAGCAAGGGCAGGGGGTTCCTCGAGCAGTACTTC. This encodes CASKGRGFLEQYF.

The chain carries TRBV5-6 and TRBJ1-6; 9 bases are shared with TRBD1. The CDR3 spans 14 residues. Looked up from germline, CDR1 is SGHDT and CDR2 is YYEEEE. V lost 7 bases, J lost 7 bases, and 6 bases stayed unmatched. DNA for the CDR3: TGTGCCAGCTCTCCCGGGACAGGGAATTCACCCCTCCACTTT. Amino acids: CASSPGTGNSPLHF.

The V call is TRBV30, the J call TRBJ1-2; TRBD1 might be the D (5 bases). This CDR3 is 12 amino acids long. V was trimmed by 1 base and J by 2 bases, leaving 5 bases between them. Germline V CDR1 and CDR2: GTSNPN, SVGIG (reference sequence). CDR3 coding DNA: TGTGCCTGGAGTGGGGGGAACTATGGCTACACCTTC. Translated: CAWSGGNYGYTF.

This clone was seen only once. The J gene is TRBJ1-1, the V gene TRBV5-6; possibly TRBD1 for D (5 bases). V lost 0 bases to trimming and J lost 6 bases, with 9 bases between them. The CDR3 sequence is 13 residues long. Germline V gives CDR1 SGHDT, CDR2 YYEEEE. CDR3 sequence reads: CASSLGWGPEAFF. As DNA, the CDR3 is TGTGCCAGCAGCTTGGGGTGGGGACCTGAAGCTTTCTTT.

With respect to this clone: The junction departs from germline at one end; a sequencing error may be responsible. The gene calls are TRBV29-1 and TRBJ1-2, with a possible D match to TRBD1 (6 bases). The CDR3 has 8 amino acids. Germline V gives CDR1 SQVTM, CDR2 ANQGSEA. The CDR3 loop is CSVETGAF. The CDR3 DNA is TGCAGCGTTGAGACAGGAGCCTTC.

In DNA form, the CDR3 reads TGTGCCAGCAGCGAGTTAGCGGGTAGCACAGATACGCAGTATTTT. It yields the protein CASSELAGSTDTQYF. J is TRBJ2-3 and V is TRBV5-4; 7 bases align to TRBD2. The ends lost 4 bases at V and 0 bases at J; junction bases unmatched: 5. CDR1 and CDR2 (germline): SGHNT, YYREEE (reference sequence). The CDR3 loop spans 15 amino acids.

This clone was seen once. The chain carries TRBV6-6 and TRBJ1-4; D gene ambiguous. Germline lookup yields CDR1 MNHNY and CDR2 SVGAGI (reference sequence). This CDR3 comprises 12 residues. The ends were cut back, 7 bases at V and 3 bases at J, with 6 bases in the middle. The CDR3 reads CASMAPNEKLFF. The DNA for the CDR3 is TGTGCCAGCATGGCCCCTAATGAAAAACTGTTTTTT.

V gene TRBV30 combines with J gene TRBJ1-2, with D uncertain. The CDR3 has 13 residues. Germline CDR1 is GTSNPN and CDR2 is SVGIG (reference sequence). V lost 1 base and J 7 bases, leaving 13 bases between the germline ends. The CDR3 bases are TGTGCCTGGAGTGCGGGCTCCGGTGGTGGCTACACCTTC. It yields the protein CAWSAGSGGGYTF.